This T cell receptor (beta chain) was profiled in a study of control samples from healthy donors and cancer patients. Assay: immunoSEQ multiplex PCR; the TCRdb copy retains only in-frame clones and omits some. The data show about 160,000 clones, around 96% seen once. Trimming took 1 base from V and 3 from J, leaving 10 bases between them. The CDR3 spans 14 residues. Germline values: CDR1 SGHRS, CDR2 YFSETQ. This TCR was recovered from a woman aged 30 to 39 in good health. The V and J genes are TRBV5-1 and TRBJ1-2, with unresolved D. The source material was blood. CDR3 amino acids: CASSLLGEDYGYTF. Here the CDR3 DNA reads TGCGCCAGCAGCTTGCTTGGGGAGGACTATGGCTACACCTTC.